The 9 T cell receptor beta chains reported below all come from one sample, sequenced in a study of CD8 T cells in Susac syndrome. RNA was extracted with the RNeasy kit, and a quantity of roughly 0.45 to 1 ug was reverse transcribed using random hexamers. Each CDR3 protein is one row after TCRdb ran MiXCR on the immunoSEQ multiplex PCR reads. The sample yields about 150,000 distinct CDR3 sequences, about 95% seen once. Material for sequencing was CD8+ T cells from PBMCs. All receptors derive from a human donor with multiple sclerosis.

V and J are TRBV27 and TRBJ1-5; D is uncertain. There are 14 residues in the CDR3. Between the trimmed V and J ends, which lost 2 bases and 1 base, there was a span of 6 bases. The germline V gene has CDR1 MNHEY and CDR2 SMNVEV (reference sequence). CDR3 sequence (DNA): TGTGCCAGCAGTTTACGACCCAGCAATCAGCCCCAGCATTTT. Translating gives CASSLRPSNQPQHF.

The chain uses TRBV27 and TRBJ2-5; weak D call: TRBD1 (6 bases). V lost 3 bases, J lost 5 bases, and 10 bases lay in between. Germline CDR1 reads MNHEY; CDR2 reads SMNVEV (reference sequence). The CDR3 totals 13 residues. CDR3 region: CASSFYRGETQYF. In nucleotides, the CDR3 is TGTGCCAGCAGTTTCTATAGGGGGGAGACCCAGTACTTC.

J is TRBJ2-1 and V is TRBV3-1, with D possibly being TRBD1 (6 bases). This CDR3 is 14 amino acids long. CDR1 and CDR2 from the germline V gene are LGHDT and YNNKEL (reference sequence). V shed 4 bases and J shed 7 bases, with 14 bases lying between them. The CDR3 here is CASSPRQVNNEQFF. The CDR3 coding sequence is TGTGCCAGCAGCCCACGACAGGTTAATAATGAGCAGTTCTTC.

This sequence joins TRBV13 and TRBJ1-1; the match to TRBD1 covers 7 bases. The CDR3 length is 17 residues. With 4 bases clipped from V and 7 bases from J, the junction kept 18 bases outside the gene matches. Germline V gene sequence: CDR1 PRHDT, CDR2 FYEKMQ (reference sequence). In DNA, the CDR3 is TGTGCCAGCAGCTCCGGCGGGGGCAGACAGGGCTGGAATGAAGCTTTCTTT. Translation gives CASSSGGGRQGWNEAFF.

V is TRBV12-5 and J is TRBJ2-5; D is unresolved. V gave up 6 bases and J gave up 2 bases, with 22 bases separating them. The CDR3 has 17 residues. CDR1 is LGHNT and CDR2 is FRNRAP in the germline V gene. CDR3 coding DNA: TGTGCTAGTGGGTTTGGGGTCGTAGGTGAGCCTCAAGAGACCCAGTACTTC. Its protein product is CASGFGVVGEPQETQYF.

The gene calls are TRBV7-2 and TRBJ2-5; 14 positions agree with TRBD2. The CDR3 is 17 residues long. V was clipped by 4 bases and J by 0 bases; unmatched bases: 4. Germline values: CDR1 SGHTA, CDR2 FQGNSA. DNA of the CDR3: TGTGCCAGCAGCTGGGTGGGACTAGCGGGGGACCAAGAGACCCAGTACTTC. Protein sequence: CASSWVGLAGDQETQYF. The whole variable domain, remainder taken from reference TRBV7-2 and TRBJ2-5, is GAGVSQSPSNKVTEKGKDVELRCDPISGHTALYWYRQSLGQGLEFLIYFQGNSAPDKSGLPSDRFSAERTGGSVSTLTIQRTQQEDSAVYLCASSWVGLAGDQETQYFGPGTRLLVL.

In DNA, the CDR3 is TGTGCCACCAGCAGAGAGCGAGGGGGTAATGAAAAACTGTTTTTT. It is translated as CATSRERGGNEKLFF. The chain is built from TRBV15 and TRBJ1-4, with D maybe TRBD1 (6 bases). The germline gives CDR1 LNHNV, CDR2 YYDKDF (reference sequence). The CDR3 consists of 15 residues. V shed 0 bases and J shed 4 bases, with 9 bases lying between them.

This chain uses TRBV5-1 with TRBJ1-2; no clear D. CDR1 is SGHRS and CDR2 is YFSETQ in the germline V gene. V dropped 10 bases and J dropped 0 bases, with 13 bases sitting between them. The CDR3 is 13 amino acids. CDR3 in amino acids: CASRERTNYGYTF. The CDR3 bases are TGCGCCTCGAGGGAACGGACTAACTATGGCTACACCTTC.

This chain links TRBV5-1 with TRBJ1-1; D not resolved. The ends were cut back, 0 bases at V and 7 bases at J, with 7 bases in the middle. The CDR3 is made up of 12 amino acids. Germline assignment: CDR1 SGHRS and CDR2 YFSETQ. Here the CDR3 reads CASSLETGEAFF. CDR3 DNA: TGCGCCAGCAGCTTGGAAACCGGTGAAGCTTTCTTT.